This TCR beta chain was captured in a study of T cell responses to AZD1222 COVID-19 vaccine. Trimming took 0 bases from V and 2 from J, leaving 8 bases between them. The CDR3 runs 14 residues. The germline V gene encodes CDR1 SGHDN and CDR2 FVKESK. Repertoires were generated with immunoSEQ multiplex PCR, while TCRdb's copy carries only in-frame clones and drops some. The sample records some 96,000 clones, roughly 88% being singletons. The sequence came from an adult in good health. J is TRBJ2-7 and V is TRBV14; weak D call: TRBD1 (5 bases). The source was peripheral blood, collected on day 0 of AZD1222 vaccination. The CDR3 region is CASSQERQTYEQYF. The CDR3 bases are TGTGCCAGCAGCCAAGAACGACAGACCTACGAGCAGTACTTC.